Below, 28 T cell receptor beta chains from the same sample are listed, as sequenced in a study of immune heterogeneity within non-small cell lung tumors. Amplifying TCR beta CDR3 involved multiplex PCR carried out with 32 V and 13 J primers. One entry per CDR3 protein, called by TCRdb with MiXCR from the multiplex PCR reads. The table includes 10,000 to 15,000 distinct CDR3 sequences, about 22% detected once. For each sample, template was around 600 ng of bulk tumor genomic DNA. During surgery, each primary tumor gave multiple biopsies spaced as far apart as possible. The patients were newly diagnosed with non-small cell lung cancer, had not been treated, and had curative surgery. The sequenced material came from lung tumor tissue. These receptors originate from a man in his sixties with non-small cell lung cancer.

The chain has TRBV7-2 and TRBJ2-3; maybe TRBD2 (6 bases). The CDR3 runs to 17 residues. Trimming took off 5 bases at V and 2 bases at J, with 20 bases between the two ends. In germline, CDR1 is SGHTA, CDR2 FQGNSA. The CDR3 DNA reads as TGTGCCAGCAGCCGCGCATTAGCGGTATCATCCACAGATACGCAGTATTTT. Its translation is CASSRALAVSSTDTQYF.

Relative to its sample, this clonotype is medium-sized. The V and J genes are TRBV27 and TRBJ1-3; D is unresolved. The CDR3 is 13 residues long. Trimming took off 2 bases at V and 9 bases at J, with 11 bases between the two ends. Germline CDR1 MNHEY, CDR2 SMNVEV (reference sequence). As DNA, the CDR3 is TGTGCCAGCAGTTTACGCGGGCTAGGCACCATATATTTT. It codes for CASSLRGLGTIYF.

This clonotype was recorded a few times. The V and J genes are TRBV5-1 and TRBJ1-1, with D unresolved. This CDR3 spans 16 amino acids. CDR1 and CDR2 (germline): SGHRS, YFSETQ. The V gene lost 0 bases and the J gene lost 1 base, with 13 bases spanning the gap. The CDR3 DNA follows: TGCGCCAGCAGCTTGGAGATCGCGCAGGCGAACACTGAAGCTTTCTTT. The encoded protein is CASSLEIAQANTEAFF. Full variable domain (rest looked up from reference TRBV5-1 and TRBJ1-1): KAGVTQTPRYLIKTRGQQVTLSCSPISGHRSVSWYQQTPGQGLQFLFEYFSETQRNKGNFPGRFSGRQFSNSRSEMNVSTLELGDSALYLCASSLEIAQANTEAFFGQGTRLTVV.

This clonotype was observed a few times. V gene TRBV12-3 or TRBV12-4 combines with J gene TRBJ2-1, with 10 bases fitting TRBD2. The CDR3 consists of 15 residues. V lost 3 bases to trimming and J lost 7 bases; unmatched junction nucleotides: 6. The CDR3 DNA sequence: TGTGCCAGCAGTTTCGCGGGACTAGCGAGTAATGAGCAGTTCTTC. Translation: CASSFAGLASNEQFF.

There are a few counts of this clonotype. The chain employs TRBV29-1 and TRBJ2-4; possible D gene TRBD2, 6 bases. Germline CDR1 is SQVTM and CDR2 is ANQGSEA. The CDR3 sequence is 13 residues long. The germline V and J ends were trimmed by 7 bases and 8 bases, with 18 bases remaining between them. The chain's CDR3 is CSGGPGTGDIQYF. CDR3 coding DNA: TGCAGCGGGGGTCCCGGGACTGGGGACATTCAGTACTTC.

Remarks on this clonotype: A much larger clone is a single base away; this may be a read error. The V call is TRBV18, the J call TRBJ1-2; D gene uncertain. The CDR3 is made up of 16 amino acids. Germline V gene lookup returns CDR1 KGHSH and CDR2 LQKENI. CDR3 protein: CTSSPGSGLINYGYTF. The CDR3 region has the DNA TGTACCAGCTCACCTGGGAGTGGCCTGATTAACTATGGCTACACCTTC.

V is TRBV5-6 and J is TRBJ2-1; a possible D gene is TRBD2 (6 bases). Germline loops: CDR1 SGHDT, CDR2 YYEEEE. Trimming removed 3 bases at V and 6 bases at J, with 22 bases between. The CDR3 contains 17 residues. For the CDR3, the DNA is TGTGCCAGCAGCTCGATGATAGCGGCCCCGCTGTCCAATGAGCAGTTCTTC. It specifies CASSSMIAAPLSNEQFF.

This clonotype ranks as large (0.1 to 1%). The chain combines TRBV15 with TRBJ1-1, with TRBD1 identical over 10 bases. The length of the CDR3 is 15 residues. From germline, CDR1 is LNHNV and CDR2 YYDKDF (reference sequence). J was trimmed by 1 base and V by 5 bases; bases with no gene match: 4. CDR3 sequence: CATSLGQGTNTEAFF. Written as DNA, the CDR3 is TGTGCCACCAGCCTGGGACAGGGGACGAACACTGAAGCTTTCTTT.

The rearrangement joins TRBV5-1 to TRBJ2-1, with D uncertain. This CDR3 contains 13 residues. CDR1 and CDR2 (germline): SGHRS, YFSETQ. Deletions cut 1 base from V and 8 bases from J, with 10 bases between. CDR3 protein: CASSLSREYEQFF. The CDR3 nucleotides read TGCGCCAGCAGCTTGAGCAGAGAGTATGAGCAGTTCTTC. Full variable domain (rest looked up from reference TRBV5-1 and TRBJ2-1): KAGVTQTPRYLIKTRGQQVTLSCSPISGHRSVSWYQQTPGQGLQFLFEYFSETQRNKGNFPGRFSGRQFSNSRSEMNVSTLELGDSALYLCASSLSREYEQFFGPGTRLTVL.

The V and J genes are TRBV5-6 and TRBJ1-5; D gene ambiguous. V was cut by 1 base and J by 0 bases, with 5 bases left in between. The CDR3 spans 14 residues. Germline V CDR1 and CDR2: SGHDT, YYEEEE. The chain's CDR3 is CASSLQYSNQPQHF. CDR3 nucleotide sequence: TGTGCCAGCAGCTTGCAGTATAGCAATCAGCCCCAGCATTTT.

This clonotype was observed at least ten times. The rearrangement links TRBV19 to TRBJ2-2; 8 nucleotides agree with TRBD2. This CDR3 is built from 15 residues. CDR1 is LNHDA and CDR2 is SQIVND in the germline V gene (reference sequence). V lost 10 bases to trimming and J lost 6 bases; unmatched junction nucleotides: 13. The CDR3 protein is CATLAGPTTAGELFF. For the CDR3, the DNA is TGTGCCACCTTAGCGGGACCTACCACGGCCGGGGAGCTGTTTTTT.

This chain connects TRBV30 to TRBJ1-1, with D uncertain. Trimming left V 8 bases short and J 1 base short, with 14 bases between. Germline CDR1 is GTSNPN and CDR2 is SVGIG (reference sequence). CDR3 length: 13 residues. The CDR3 is CARGRVGNTEAFF. CDR3 bases: TGTGCCCGAGGAAGGGTGGGGAACACTGAAGCTTTCTTT. Full variable domain (remainder filled in from reference TRBV30 and TRBJ1-1): SQTIHQWPATLVQPVGSPLSLECTVEGTSNPNLYWYRQAAGRGLQLLFYSVGIGQISSEVPQNLSASRPQDRQFILSSKKLLLSDSGFYLCARGRVGNTEAFFGQGTRLTVV.

This clonotype is judged medium-sized. This chain links TRBV6-1 with TRBJ2-3, with D tentatively TRBD2 (6 bases). Trimming removed 2 bases from V and 4 bases from J, with 13 bases in between. Germline V gene sequence: CDR1 MNHNS, CDR2 SASEGT. This CDR3 has 15 amino acids. The chain's CDR3 is CASSEISREADTQYF. CDR3 sequence (DNA): TGTGCCAGCAGTGAAATTAGCAGGGAGGCAGATACGCAGTATTTT.

As for this clonotype: A much larger clone differs from this one at a single base, so this may be a read error. CDR3 region: CASSQGWQRERGKEQYF. In DNA form, the CDR3 reads TGTGCCAGCAGCCAAGGGTGGCAACGGGAGAGGGGGAAAGAGCAGTACTTC. The chain uses TRBV3-1 and TRBJ2-7; perhaps D is TRBD1 or TRBD2 (6 bases each). Germline V gene data show CDR1 as LGHDT and CDR2 as YNNKEL (reference sequence). Trimming removed 1 base from V and 7 bases from J, with 23 bases in between. This CDR3 has 17 residues.

The V call is TRBV28, the J call TRBJ2-3; 14 nucleotides agree with TRBD2. CDR1 is MDHEN and CDR2 is SYDVKM in the germline V gene. J lost 4 bases, V lost 5 bases, and 2 bases had no gene match. The CDR3 runs 15 residues. The chain's CDR3 is CASSGTSGRADTQYF. The DNA of the CDR3 is TGTGCCAGCAGTGGGACTAGCGGGAGAGCAGATACGCAGTATTTT.

In its sample, this clonotype was seen many times. This chain connects TRBV27 to TRBJ1-1, with 9 bases fitting TRBD1. The CDR3 consists of 15 residues. With V trimmed by 4 bases and J by 3 bases, 6 bases remained unmatched. From germline, CDR1 is MNHEY and CDR2 SMNVEV (reference sequence). The CDR3 reads CASSSYRGPDTEAFF. In DNA, the CDR3 is TGTGCCAGCAGTTCCTACAGGGGGCCGGACACTGAAGCTTTCTTT.

The genes are TRBV20-1 and TRBJ2-3; D is perhaps TRBD2 (5 bases). The CDR3 has 13 residues. Germline loops: CDR1 DFQATT, CDR2 SNEGSKA (reference sequence). V dropped 5 bases and J dropped 6 bases, with 15 bases sitting between them. The CDR3 sequence is CSALGLVQDTQYF. CDR3 nucleotides: TGCAGTGCTCTCGGACTTGTACAGGATACGCAGTATTTT.

This clonotype was counted at least ten times. This chain uses TRBV11-3 with TRBJ2-1; TRBD2 agrees at 11 bases. The CDR3 contains 15 residues. Trimming at V came to 5 bases and at J to 3 bases, leaving 3 bases not matched to a gene. Per the germline V gene, CDR1 is SGHNT and CDR2 is YENEEA. CDR3 loop: CASSPGTSGYNEQFF. As DNA, the CDR3 is TGTGCCAGCAGCCCCGGGACTAGCGGCTACAATGAGCAGTTCTTC. The full variable domain, rest sourced from reference TRBV11-3 and TRBJ2-1, is EAGVVQSPRYKIIEKKQPVAFWCNPISGHNTLYWYLQNLGQGPELLIRYENEEAVDDSQLPKDRFSAERLKGVDSTLKIQPAELGDSAVYLCASSPGTSGYNEQFFGPGTRLTVL.

This clonotype was seen a few times. The rearrangement joins TRBV3-1 to TRBJ2-1; perhaps TRBD2 as D (6 bases). The CDR3 covers 15 residues. The ends were cut back, 4 bases at V and 2 bases at J, with 12 bases in the middle. Germline-derived CDR1 and CDR2 are LGHDT and YNNKEL (reference sequence). DNA of the CDR3: TGTGCCAGCAGCCCCGGAGGGGACGCCTACAATGAGCAGTTCTTC. Amino acids: CASSPGGDAYNEQFF.

This clonotype is medium-sized (0.01 to 0.1%) in the sample. The rearrangement links TRBV11-2 to TRBJ1-5; no reliable D call. The germline CDR1 and CDR2 sequences are SGHAT and FQNNGV. V lost 4 bases, J lost 3 bases, and 7 bases lay in between. The CDR3 length is 13 residues. CDR3 sequence: CASSSEINQPQHF. The CDR3 nucleotides are TGTGCCAGCAGCTCGGAAATCAATCAGCCCCAGCATTTT.

This chain joins TRBV7-6 and TRBJ2-1; 9 positions agree with TRBD1. The germline V gene has CDR1 SGHVS and CDR2 FNYEAQ. V trimming: 5 bases; J trimming: 3 bases; junction bases outside the gene matches: 5. This CDR3 region has 15 residues. The CDR3 nucleotides are TGTGCCAGCAGCAGGGGACAGGGTAACTACAATGAGCAGTTCTTC. It translates to CASSRGQGNYNEQFF.

The chain links TRBV20-1 to TRBJ2-3, with no clear D. V was trimmed by 3 bases and J by 0 bases, leaving 1 base between them. Germline V gene lookup returns CDR1 DFQATT and CDR2 SNEGSKA (reference sequence). The CDR3 has 11 amino acids. The CDR3 nucleotides read TGCAGTGCTAGTAGCACAGATACGCAGTATTTT. It translates to CSASSTDTQYF.

On this clonotype: A single base separates this from a much larger clone, so it may be a read error. The V and J genes are TRBV6-2 or TRBV6-3 and TRBJ1-1; no firm D call. Deletions cut 11 bases from V and 7 bases from J, with 17 bases between. The length of the CDR3 is 12 residues. Germline V lookup: CDR1 MNHEY, CDR2 SVGEGT. The CDR3 sequence is CACTSKGGEAFF. The CDR3 nucleotides are TGTGCCTGCACGTCGAAGGGAGGTGAAGCTTTCTTT.

This chain connects TRBV10-3 to TRBJ2-7; 7 positions agree with TRBD1. Losses at the gene ends were 11 bases for V and 7 bases for J; bases not matched to a gene: 11. Germline loops: CDR1 ENHRY, CDR2 SYGVKD. The CDR3 spans 12 residues. Here the CDR3 DNA reads TGTGCCTTCTTAGGACAGGCCCGTGAGCAGTACTTC. This encodes CAFLGQAREQYF.

This clonotype qualifies as medium-sized. The chain employs TRBV6-1 and TRBJ1-1, with 10 bases fitting TRBD1. V lost 5 bases to trimming and J lost 10 bases; unmatched junction nucleotides: 7. Germline-derived CDR1 and CDR2 are MNHNS and SASEGT. The CDR3 loop spans 13 amino acids. CDR3 nucleotide sequence: TGTGCCAGCAGTTATGGACAGGGGGGTGCAGCTTTCTTT. It specifies CASSYGQGGAAFF.

This clonotype was counted a few times. The chain carries TRBV7-9 and TRBJ1-1, with 11 bases aligning to TRBD1. V gave up 6 bases and J gave up 5 bases; unmatched junction bases: 8. Per germline, CDR1 SEHNR and CDR2 FQNEAQ (reference sequence). The CDR3 loop spans 15 amino acids. This CDR3 is CASSYQGTGGTEAFF. CDR3 sequence (DNA): TGTGCCAGCAGTTACCAAGGGACAGGGGGAACTGAAGCTTTCTTT.

This clonotype is medium-sized. The chain combines TRBV5-1 with TRBJ2-7; maybe TRBD1 (5 bases). With 4 bases removed from V and 0 bases from J, the gap between germline ends came to 5 bases. In germline, CDR1 is SGHRS, CDR2 YFSETQ. There are 12 residues in the CDR3. The CDR3 is CASSDSSYEQYF. CDR3 DNA: TGCGCCAGCAGCGACAGCTCCTACGAGCAGTACTTC.

The J gene is TRBJ2-1, the V gene TRBV10-2; 11 nucleotides align to TRBD1. V shed 3 bases, J shed 6 bases, and the junction held 16 bases outside the gene matches. The length of the CDR3 is 19 residues. From germline, CDR1 is WSHSY and CDR2 SAAADI. The CDR3 DNA follows: TGCGCCAGCAGTGATCCCTCCTCCACCGGACAGGGGGCCCTCAATGAGCAGTTCTTC. The encoded protein is CASSDPSSTGQGALNEQFF.